This is a list of T cell receptor beta chains from one sample in a study of shared clonotypes between healthy human individuals. Libraries were prepared by immunoSEQ multiplex PCR; TCRdb keeps only in-frame clonotypes and omits some of them. Of about 510,000 clones in the sample, about four fifths were seen once. Specimen: PBMCs. These receptors all stem from a woman aged 40 to 50 in good health. Some clones in this sample may be carry-over from other donors' samples. Both conserved end residues are part of each CDR3. D genes are given only for firm matches. Size values are once, few and many counts, or a class for expanded clones, and some rows have none.

d_call j_call v_call clone_size cdr3_aa cdr3_nt
TRBD1 TRBJ2-1 TRBV2 - CASSVSQGANEQFF TGTGCCAGCAGTGTCAGCCAGGGGGCGAATGAGCAGTTCTTC
- TRBJ2-7 TRBV7-9 - CASSLAGQGAYEQYF TGTGCCAGCAGCTTAGCAGGTCAGGGAGCCTACGAGCAGTACTTC
TRBD1 TRBJ2-2 TRBV14 - CASSQRRGRGPTGELFF TGTGCCAGCAGCCAACGGCGGGGCAGGGGGCCCACCGGGGAGCTGTTTTTT
- TRBJ2-5 TRBV10-3 - CATRGVSQETQYF TGTGCCACCCGCGGGGTTTCCCAAGAGACCCAGTACTTC
TRBD1 TRBJ1-5 TRBV9 - CASSVGTGDQPQHF TGTGCCAGCAGCGTAGGAACAGGGGATCAGCCCCAGCATTTT
TRBD2 TRBJ2-1 TRBV7-2 - CASSSSGGRYNEQFF TGTGCCAGCAGCTCGAGCGGGGGGCGTTACAATGAGCAGTTCTTC
- TRBJ1-2 TRBV19 - CASSLGPGGYGYTF TGTGCCAGTAGTCTAGGACCAGGCGGCTATGGCTACACCTTC
TRBD2 TRBJ2-1 TRBV18 - CASSPRSDLGGEQFF TGTGCCAGCTCACCACGGTCTGATCTGGGGGGGGAGCAGTTCTTC
- TRBJ2-5 TRBV19 - CASSILGRGETQYF TGTGCCAGTAGTATATTAGGTCGGGGAGAGACCCAGTACTTC
- TRBJ2-2 TRBV27 few CASSPRRGELFF TGTGCCAGCAGTCCGCGGCGCGGGGAGCTGTTTTTT
- TRBJ2-1 TRBV27 - CASSSPVAERYNEQFF TGTGCCAGCAGCTCCCCTGTAGCGGAAAGGTACAATGAGCAGTTCTTC
- TRBJ1-1 TRBV27 - CASSLSDSRAAFF TGTGCCAGCAGTTTATCGGACAGTCGGGCTGCTTTCTTT
TRBD1 TRBJ2-7 TRBV19 few CASSTPGTGVEQYF TGTGCCAGTAGTACCCCCGGGACAGGGGTCGAGCAGTACTTC
- TRBJ1-1 TRBV6-1 - CASSEIWTANTEAFF TGTGCCAGCAGTGAAATCTGGACAGCGAACACTGAAGCTTTCTTT
TRBD1 TRBJ1-1 TRBV15 - CATSRTGTGVHTEAFF TGTGCCACCAGCAGAACCGGGACAGGGGTTCACACTGAAGCTTTCTTT
- TRBJ2-5 TRBV10-3 - CAIRGLEETQYF TGTGCCATCAGAGGGCTTGAAGAGACCCAGTACTTC
TRBD1 TRBJ1-1 TRBV7-9 - CASSSRRGTGGGDTEAFF TGTGCCAGCAGCTCCCGAAGGGGGACAGGGGGAGGAGACACTGAAGCTTTCTTT
- TRBJ2-1 TRBV9 - CASSVGSYNEQFF TGTGCCAGCAGCGTAGGGAGTTACAATGAGCAGTTCTTC
- TRBJ2-1 TRBV30 - CAWSPGTHNEQFF TGTGCCTGGAGTCCCGGGACCCACAATGAGCAGTTCTTC
TRBD1 TRBJ2-5 TRBV7-7 - CASSPRTGETQYF TGTGCTAGCAGCCCGAGGACAGGGGAGACCCAGTACTTC
TRBD2 TRBJ2-7 TRBV4-1 - CASSQTGLPLGEQYF TGCGCCAGCAGCCAGACGGGACTACCTTTGGGAGAGCAGTACTTC
- TRBJ2-7 TRBV11-2 - CASNHSTETWPHPYF TGTGCCAGCAACCATTCGACGGAGACCTGGCCCCATCCGTACTTC
- TRBJ2-2 TRBV27 - CASGRGMRTGELFF TGTGCCAGCGGTAGGGGGATGCGCACCGGGGAGCTGTTTTTT
- TRBJ2-2 TRBV29-1 - CSVGPPGNTNTGELFF TGCAGCGTTGGGCCTCCAGGAAACACGAACACCGGGGAGCTGTTTTTT
- TRBJ2-3 TRBV11-2 few CASRPGLAGDTQYF TGTGCCAGCAGGCCGGGTTTGGCGGGAGATACGCAGTATTTT
- TRBJ2-1 TRBV5-1 - CASSLEGAREQFF TGCGCCAGCAGCTTGGAGGGAGCGCGTGAGCAGTTCTTC